The clone carrying this T cell receptor beta chain was seen many times. Its antigen remains unidentified. This sample stems from a study of CD8+CD57+ T cells in acquired aplastic anemia. Across the study: Across the sorted CD4+ and CD8+ cells, DNA amounts averaged roughly 3 ug. Points from the study as a whole: Researchers reported that CD8+ Simpson's diversity was not significantly different in patients versus controls.

By flow cytometry, patients selected for sequencing had shown an expansion of CD8+CD57+ cells. Severe acquired aplastic anemia was present in every patient. At the time of blood sampling, patients had not yet received any therapy. Per germline, CDR1 SNHLY and CDR2 FYNNEI. The CDR3 length is 13 residues. V lost 4 bases, J lost 0 bases, and 4 bases lay in between. Genomic DNA, the template, was used for profiling of the TCR beta VDJ and CDR3. TCRdb re-called the reads through MiXCR, storing one row per CDR3 protein. The data show fewer than 250,000 distinct CDR3 sequences, 40% to 60% seen once. The source of this sequence is a human donor with aplastic anemia. V is TRBV2 and J is TRBJ1-5; no clear D. The sequenced material came from sorted CD4+, CD8+, or CD8+CD57+ T cells (not recorded which) from PBMCs. CDR3 protein: CASSADSNQPQHF. The CDR3 DNA reads TGTGCCAGCAGTGCGGATAGCAATCAGCCCCAGCATTTT. Full variable domain (rest looked up from reference TRBV2 and TRBJ1-5): EPEVTQTPSHQVTQMGQEVILRCVPISNHLYFYWYRQILGQKVEFLVSFYNNEISEKSEIFDDQFSVERPDGSNFTLKIRSTKLEDSAMYFCASSADSNQPQHFGDGTRLSIL.